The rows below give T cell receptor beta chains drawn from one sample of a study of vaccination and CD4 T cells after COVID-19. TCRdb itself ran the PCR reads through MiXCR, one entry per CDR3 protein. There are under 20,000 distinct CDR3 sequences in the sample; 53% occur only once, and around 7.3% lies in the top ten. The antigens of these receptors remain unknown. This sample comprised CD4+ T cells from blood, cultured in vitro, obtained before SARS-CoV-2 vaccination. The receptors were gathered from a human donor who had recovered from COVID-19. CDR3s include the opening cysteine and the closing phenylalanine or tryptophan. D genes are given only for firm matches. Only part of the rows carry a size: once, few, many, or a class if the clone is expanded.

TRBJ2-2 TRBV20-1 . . CSASTDTGELFF TGCAGTGCTAGCACAGACACCGGGGAGCTGTTTTTT
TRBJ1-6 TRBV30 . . CAWRLRGLNGPLHF TGTGCCTGGAGGCTCCGGGGCCTAAATGGGCCCCTCCACTTT
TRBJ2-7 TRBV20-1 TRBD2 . CSASRASGTYEQYF TGCAGTGCTAGTAGGGCTAGCGGGACCTACGAGCAGTACTTC
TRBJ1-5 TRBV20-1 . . CSARQRGGSNQPQHF TGCAGTGCTAGACAACGGGGCGGAAGCAATCAGCCCCAGCATTTT
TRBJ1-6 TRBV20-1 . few CSARDAGWNSPLHF TGCAGTGCTAGAGATGCGGGGTGGAATTCACCCCTCCACTTT
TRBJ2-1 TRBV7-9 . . CASSLQTLQNNEQFF TGTGCCAGCAGCTTACAAACCTTACAGAACAATGAGCAGTTCTTC
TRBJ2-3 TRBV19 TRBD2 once CASSRLGGSRTDTQCF TGTGCCAGTAGCAGATTGGGGGGGAGCCGCACAGATACGCAGTGTTTT
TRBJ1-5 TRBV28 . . CASSFGINQPQHF TGTGCCAGCAGTTTTGGGATAAATCAGCCCCAGCATTTT
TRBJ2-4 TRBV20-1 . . CSAGRGLGENIQYF TGCAGTGCTGGAAGAGGATTGGGGGAAAACATTCAGTACTTC
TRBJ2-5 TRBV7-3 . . CASSLTRSYQETQYF TGTGCCAGCAGCTTAACGAGGTCATACCAAGAGACCCAGTACTTC
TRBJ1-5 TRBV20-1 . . CSGKSSGVWQPQHF TGCAGTGGCAAGTCATCAGGGGTGTGGCAGCCCCAGCATTTT
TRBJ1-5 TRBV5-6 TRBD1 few CASSYSDRDNQPQHF TGTGCCAGCAGCTACTCGGACAGGGACAATCAGCCCCAGCATTTT
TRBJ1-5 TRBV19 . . CASSIAGVVVSNQPQHF TGTGCCAGTAGTATTGCTGGGGTGGTCGTAAGCAATCAGCCCCAGCATTTT
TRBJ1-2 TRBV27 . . CASSLSVAGSNYGYTF TGTGCCAGCAGTTTATCGGTAGCTGGTAGTAACTATGGCTACACCTTC